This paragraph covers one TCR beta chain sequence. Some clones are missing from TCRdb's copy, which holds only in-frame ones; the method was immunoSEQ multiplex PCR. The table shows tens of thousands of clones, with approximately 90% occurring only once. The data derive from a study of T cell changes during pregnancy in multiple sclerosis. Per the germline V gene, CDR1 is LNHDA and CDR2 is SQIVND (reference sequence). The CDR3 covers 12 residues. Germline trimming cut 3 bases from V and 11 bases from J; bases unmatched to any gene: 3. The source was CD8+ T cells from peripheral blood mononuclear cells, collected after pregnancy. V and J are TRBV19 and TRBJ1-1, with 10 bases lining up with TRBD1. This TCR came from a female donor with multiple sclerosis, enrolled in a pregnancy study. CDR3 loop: CASSIGGQGAFF. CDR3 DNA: TGTGCCAGTAGTATCGGGGGACAGGGGGCTTTCTTT.